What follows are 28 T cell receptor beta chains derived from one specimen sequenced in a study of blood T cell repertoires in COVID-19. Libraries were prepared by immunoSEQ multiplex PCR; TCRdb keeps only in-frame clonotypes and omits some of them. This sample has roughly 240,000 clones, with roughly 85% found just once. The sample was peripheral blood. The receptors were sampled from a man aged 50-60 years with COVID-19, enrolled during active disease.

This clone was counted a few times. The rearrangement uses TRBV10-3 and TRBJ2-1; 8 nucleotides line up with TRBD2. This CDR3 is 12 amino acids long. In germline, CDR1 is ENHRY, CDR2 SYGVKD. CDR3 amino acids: CASRGGYNEQFF. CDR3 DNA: TGTGCGTCCCGGGGGGGTTACAATGAGCAGTTCTTC.

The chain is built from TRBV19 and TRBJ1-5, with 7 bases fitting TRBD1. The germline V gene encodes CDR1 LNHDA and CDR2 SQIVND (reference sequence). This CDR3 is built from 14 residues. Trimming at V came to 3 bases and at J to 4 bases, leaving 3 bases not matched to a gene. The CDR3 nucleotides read TGTGCCAGTAGTATGGGGACAGTTAATCAGCCCCAGCATTTT. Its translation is CASSMGTVNQPQHF. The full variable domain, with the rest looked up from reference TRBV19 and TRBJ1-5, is DGGITQSPKYLFRKEGQNVTLSCEQNLNHDAMYWYRQDPGQGLRLIYYSQIVNDFQKGDIAEGYSVSREKKESFPLTVTSAQKNPTAFYLCASSMGTVNQPQHFGDGTRLSIL.

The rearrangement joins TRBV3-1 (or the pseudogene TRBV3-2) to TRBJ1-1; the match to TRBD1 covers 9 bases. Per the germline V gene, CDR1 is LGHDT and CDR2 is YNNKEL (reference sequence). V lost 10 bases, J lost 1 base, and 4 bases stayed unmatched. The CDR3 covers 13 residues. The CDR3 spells CATRDRENTEAFF. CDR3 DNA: TGTGCCACCAGGGACAGGGAGAACACTGAAGCTTTCTTT.

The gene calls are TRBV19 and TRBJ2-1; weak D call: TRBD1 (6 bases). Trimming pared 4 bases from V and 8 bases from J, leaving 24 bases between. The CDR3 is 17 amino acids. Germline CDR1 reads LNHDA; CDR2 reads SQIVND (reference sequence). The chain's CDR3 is CASSTSRGSESSDEQFF. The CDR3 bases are TGTGCCAGTAGTACGAGCAGGGGATCCGAGTCATCCGATGAGCAGTTCTTC.

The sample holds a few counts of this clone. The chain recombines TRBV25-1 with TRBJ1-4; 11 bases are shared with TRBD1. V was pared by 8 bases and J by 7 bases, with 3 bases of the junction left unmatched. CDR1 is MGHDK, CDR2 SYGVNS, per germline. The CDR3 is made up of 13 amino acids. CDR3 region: CASGDRGIEKLFF. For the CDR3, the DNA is TGTGCCAGCGGGGACAGGGGGATTGAAAAACTGTTTTTT.

The CDR3 region is CASSPPGQGADTQYF. The CDR3, as DNA: TGCGCCAGCAGCCCCCCGGGACAGGGGGCAGATACGCAGTATTTT. The rearrangement links TRBV5-1 to TRBJ2-3, with 11 bases aligning to TRBD1. The CDR3 spans 15 residues. The trim removed 4 bases at V and 4 bases at J, leaving 5 bases unmatched. The germline V gene encodes CDR1 SGHRS and CDR2 YFSETQ.

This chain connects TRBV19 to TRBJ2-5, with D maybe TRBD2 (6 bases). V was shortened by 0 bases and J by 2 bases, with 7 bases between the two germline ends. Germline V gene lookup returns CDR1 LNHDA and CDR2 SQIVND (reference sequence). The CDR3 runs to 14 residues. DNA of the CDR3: TGTGCCAGTAGTATAGACGGGGGACAAGAGACCCAGTACTTC. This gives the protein CASSIDGGQETQYF.

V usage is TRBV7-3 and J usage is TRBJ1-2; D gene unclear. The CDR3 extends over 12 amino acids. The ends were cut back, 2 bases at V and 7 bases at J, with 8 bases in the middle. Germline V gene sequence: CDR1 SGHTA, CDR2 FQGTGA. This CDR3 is CASSLAGSGYTF. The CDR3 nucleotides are TGTGCCAGCAGCTTAGCCGGGTCTGGCTACACCTTC.

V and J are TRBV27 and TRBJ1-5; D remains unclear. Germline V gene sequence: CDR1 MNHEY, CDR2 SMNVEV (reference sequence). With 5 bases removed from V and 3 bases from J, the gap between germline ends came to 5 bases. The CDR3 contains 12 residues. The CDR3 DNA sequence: TGTGCCAGCAGTGGCAACAATCAGCCCCAGCATTTT. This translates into CASSGNNQPQHF.

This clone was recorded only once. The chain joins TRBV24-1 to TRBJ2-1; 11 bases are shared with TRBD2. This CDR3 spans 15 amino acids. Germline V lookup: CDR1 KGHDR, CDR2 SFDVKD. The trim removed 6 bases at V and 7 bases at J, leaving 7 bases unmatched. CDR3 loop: CATSLAGGIKNEQFF. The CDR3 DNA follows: TGTGCCACCAGTCTAGCGGGGGGAATTAAGAATGAGCAGTTCTTC.

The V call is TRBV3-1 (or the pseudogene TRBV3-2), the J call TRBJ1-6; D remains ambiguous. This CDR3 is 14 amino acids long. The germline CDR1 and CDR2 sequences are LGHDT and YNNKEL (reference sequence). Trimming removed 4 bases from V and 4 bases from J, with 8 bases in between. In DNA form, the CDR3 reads TGTGCCAGCAGCCCCCAGGATTATAATTCACCCCTCCACTTT. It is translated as CASSPQDYNSPLHF.

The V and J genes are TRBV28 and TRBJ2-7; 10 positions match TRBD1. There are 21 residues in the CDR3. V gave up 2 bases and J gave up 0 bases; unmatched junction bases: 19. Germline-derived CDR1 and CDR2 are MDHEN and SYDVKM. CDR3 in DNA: TGTGCCAGCAGTTTAGGAAGAGGGGGACAGGGGTCAAGGGGTGACTCCTACGAGCAGTACTTC. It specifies CASSLGRGGQGSRGDSYEQYF.

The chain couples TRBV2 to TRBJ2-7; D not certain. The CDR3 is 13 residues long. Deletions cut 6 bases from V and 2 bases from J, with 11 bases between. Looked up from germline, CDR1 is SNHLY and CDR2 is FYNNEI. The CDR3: CASSVRVTYEQYF. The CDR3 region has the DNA TGTGCCAGCAGCGTTCGGGTCACCTACGAGCAGTACTTC.

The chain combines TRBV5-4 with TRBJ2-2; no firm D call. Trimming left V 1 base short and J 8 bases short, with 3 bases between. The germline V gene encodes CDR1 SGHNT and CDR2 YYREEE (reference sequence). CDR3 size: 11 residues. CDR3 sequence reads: CASSLLGELFF. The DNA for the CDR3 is TGTGCCAGCAGCTTGCTAGGGGAGCTGTTTTTT.

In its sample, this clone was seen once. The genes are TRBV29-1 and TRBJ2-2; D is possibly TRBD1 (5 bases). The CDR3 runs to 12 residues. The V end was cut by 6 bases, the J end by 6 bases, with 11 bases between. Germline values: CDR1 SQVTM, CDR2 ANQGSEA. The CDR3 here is CSVALGPGELFF. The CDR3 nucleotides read TGCAGCGTAGCGTTGGGGCCCGGGGAGCTGTTTTTT.

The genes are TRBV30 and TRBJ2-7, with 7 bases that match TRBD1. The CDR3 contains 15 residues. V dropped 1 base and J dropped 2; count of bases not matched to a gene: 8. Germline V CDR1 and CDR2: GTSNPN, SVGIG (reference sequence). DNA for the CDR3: TGTGCCTGGAGTGGATTCGTGGGACAGACCTACGAGCAGTACTTC. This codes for CAWSGFVGQTYEQYF.

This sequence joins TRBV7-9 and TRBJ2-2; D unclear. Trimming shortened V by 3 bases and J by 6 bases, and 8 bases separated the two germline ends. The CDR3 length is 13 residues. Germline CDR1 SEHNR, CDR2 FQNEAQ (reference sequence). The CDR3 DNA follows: TGTGCCAGCAGCTTCTTAGTAGCCGGGGAGCTGTTTTTT. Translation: CASSFLVAGELFF. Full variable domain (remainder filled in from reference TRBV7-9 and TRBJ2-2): DTGVSQNPRHKITKRGQNVTFRCDPISEHNRLYWYRQTLGQGPEFLTYFQNEAQLEKSRLLSDRFSAERPKGSFSTLEIQRTEQGDSAMYLCASSFLVAGELFFGEGSRLTVL.

CDR3 residues: CASSQDSGLYTTQYF. The CDR3, as DNA: TGTGCCAGCAGCCAAGATTCTGGGCTCTATACGACCCAGTACTTC. The chain couples TRBV4-2 to TRBJ2-5, with no clear D. The CDR3 runs to 15 residues. With 0 bases removed from V and 7 bases from J, the gap between germline ends came to 15 bases. Germline V gene sequence: CDR1 LGHNA, CDR2 YNFKEQ.

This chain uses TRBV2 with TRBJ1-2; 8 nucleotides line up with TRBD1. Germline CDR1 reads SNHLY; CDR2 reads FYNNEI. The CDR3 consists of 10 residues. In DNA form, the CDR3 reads TGTGCGACAGGGGACTATGGCTACACCTTC. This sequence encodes CATGDYGYTF.

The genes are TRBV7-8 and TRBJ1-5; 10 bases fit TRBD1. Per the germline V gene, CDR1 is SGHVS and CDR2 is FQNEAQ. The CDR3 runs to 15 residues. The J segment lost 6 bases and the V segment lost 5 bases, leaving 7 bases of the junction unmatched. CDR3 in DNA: TGTGCCAGCAGCCGATTCGGACAGGGGGTTCAGCCCCAGCATTTT. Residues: CASSRFGQGVQPQHF.

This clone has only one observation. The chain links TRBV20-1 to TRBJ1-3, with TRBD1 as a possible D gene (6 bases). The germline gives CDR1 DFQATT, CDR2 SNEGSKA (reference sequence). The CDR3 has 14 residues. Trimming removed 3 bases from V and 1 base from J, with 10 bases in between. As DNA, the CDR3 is TGCAGTGCTAGTGGGGACAAATCTGGAAACACCATATATTTT. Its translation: CSASGDKSGNTIYF.

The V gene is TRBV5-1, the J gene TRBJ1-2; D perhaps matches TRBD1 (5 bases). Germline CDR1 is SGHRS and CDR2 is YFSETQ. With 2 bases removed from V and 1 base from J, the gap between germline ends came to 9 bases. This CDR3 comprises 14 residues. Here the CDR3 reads CASSFGGDNYGYTF. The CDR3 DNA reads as TGCGCCAGCAGCTTCGGGGGGGATAACTATGGCTACACCTTC.

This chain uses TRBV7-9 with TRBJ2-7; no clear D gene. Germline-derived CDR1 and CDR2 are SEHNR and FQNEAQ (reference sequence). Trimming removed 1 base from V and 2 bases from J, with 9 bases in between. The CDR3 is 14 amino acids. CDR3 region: CASSLVAATYEQYF. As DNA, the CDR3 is TGTGCCAGCAGCTTAGTCGCGGCTACCTACGAGCAGTACTTC.

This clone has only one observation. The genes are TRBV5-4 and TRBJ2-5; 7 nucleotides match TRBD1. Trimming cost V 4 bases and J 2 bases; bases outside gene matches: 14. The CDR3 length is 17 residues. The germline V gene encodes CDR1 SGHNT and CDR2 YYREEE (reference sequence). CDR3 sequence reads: CASSQAQGHRRQETQYF. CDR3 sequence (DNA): TGTGCCAGCAGCCAGGCACAGGGGCATCGCCGACAAGAGACCCAGTACTTC.

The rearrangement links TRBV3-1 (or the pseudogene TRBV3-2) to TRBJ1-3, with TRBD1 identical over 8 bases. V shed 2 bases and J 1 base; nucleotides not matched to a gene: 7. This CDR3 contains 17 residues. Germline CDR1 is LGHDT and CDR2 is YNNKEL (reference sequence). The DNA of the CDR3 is TGTGCCAGCAGCCAATTAATCCGGACAGGGTCTGGAAACACCATATATTTT. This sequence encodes CASSQLIRTGSGNTIYF.

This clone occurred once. CDR3 nucleotide sequence: TGTGCCAGCAAGCAAACTCTTCTAGGTAATAATGAGCAGTTCTTC. Translating gives CASKQTLLGNNEQFF. The chain combines TRBV6-5 with TRBJ2-1; D not resolved. The germline V and J ends were trimmed by 7 bases and 7 bases, with 20 bases remaining between them. The germline CDR1 and CDR2 sequences are MNHEY and SVGAGI. The CDR3 contains 15 residues.

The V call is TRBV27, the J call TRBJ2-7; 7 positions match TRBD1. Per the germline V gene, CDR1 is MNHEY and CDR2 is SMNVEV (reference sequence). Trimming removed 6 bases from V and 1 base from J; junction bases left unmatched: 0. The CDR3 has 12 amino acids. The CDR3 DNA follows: TGTGCCAGCAGGGGACAGTCCTACGAGCAGTACTTC. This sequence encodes CASRGQSYEQYF.

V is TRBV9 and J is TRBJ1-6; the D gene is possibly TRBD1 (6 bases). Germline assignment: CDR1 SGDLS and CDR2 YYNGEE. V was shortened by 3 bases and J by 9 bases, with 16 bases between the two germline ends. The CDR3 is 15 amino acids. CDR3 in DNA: TGTGCCAGCAGCGAGGGGGGAGGGCTTCTTTCACCCCTCCACTTT. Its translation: CASSEGGGLLSPLHF.